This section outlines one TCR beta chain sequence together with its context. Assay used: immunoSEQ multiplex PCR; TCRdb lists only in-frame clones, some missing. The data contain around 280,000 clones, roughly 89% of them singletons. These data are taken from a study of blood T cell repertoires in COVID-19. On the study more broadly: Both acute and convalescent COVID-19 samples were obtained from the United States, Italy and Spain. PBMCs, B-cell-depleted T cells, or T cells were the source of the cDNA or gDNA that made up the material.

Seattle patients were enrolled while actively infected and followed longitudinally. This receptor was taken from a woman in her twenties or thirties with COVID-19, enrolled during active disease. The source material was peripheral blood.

The CDR3 sequence: CASSQDWAAPDTQYF. DNA for the CDR3: TGTGCCAGCAGCCAAGATTGGGCAGCCCCTGATACGCAGTATTTT. The genes are TRBV4-2 and TRBJ2-3; D not certain. V was cut by 0 bases and J by 6 bases, with 13 bases left in between. The CDR3 contains 15 residues. Per the germline V gene, CDR1 is LGHNA and CDR2 is YNFKEQ.